This TCR beta chain was recovered during a study of cytomegalovirus exposure and HLA in healthy donors. Study context: Earlier results showed roughly 120 million unique TCR beta sequences derived from about 179 million T cells. Overall study findings and caveats: TCR beta V- and J-gene trimming was later associated with a missense DCLRE1C variant. Many donors carried some public TCRs, although rarity characterized most TCR sequences.

13 Jbeta primers and 60 Vbeta primers were used for the PCR. TCRdb keeps only in-frame clones here, not all; method: immunoSEQ multiplex PCR. Among around 150,000 clones listed, 76% were seen once. Trimming removed 5 bases from V and 3 bases from J, with 5 bases in between. There are 12 residues in the CDR3. The germline gives CDR1 SNHLY, CDR2 FYNNEI. As for this clone: Antigen specificity is unknown. The same CDR3 arises from other DNA sequences in this sample as well.

The sequence was obtained from a man in his 60s in good health and CMV-seronegative. Material: PBMCs. The gene calls are TRBV2 and TRBJ1-5; D is uncertain. For the CDR3, the DNA is TGTGCCAGCAGTTCCTACAATCAGCCCCAGCATTTT. It translates to CASSSYNQPQHF.